This note documents a single T cell receptor (beta chain) sequence. Its target is not known. Cells sorted as Tregs were CD4+, CD25+ and CD127-/low. After constant-region reverse-primer amplification, full-length variable regions underwent semi-nested PCR with Nested Universal Primer A. Using its own MiXCR run on the 5' RACE reads, TCRdb lists one record per CDR3 protein. The table includes some 40,000 distinct CDR3 sequences, roughly 22% detected once. Study results and caveats: Tumor memory CD4+ T cell TCR gene usage clustered with blood and lymph node memory CD4+ cells and lymph node naive CD4+ cells.

The V end lost 4 bases, the J end lost 0 bases, and 14 bases lay between the germline ends. The CDR3 is made up of 17 amino acids. The V gene's germline CDR1 is SGDLS and CDR2 YYNGEE. The sequenced material came from Tregs sorted from a lymph node. The chain uses TRBV9 and TRBJ1-6; perhaps TRBD1 as D (5 bases). The sequence derives from a female donor with breast cancer. The CDR3 loop is CASSLRDGSSYNSPLHF. The CDR3 nucleotides read TGTGCCAGCAGCCTCCGGGACGGGAGCTCCTATAATTCACCCCTCCACTTT.